This passage covers 21 T cell receptor beta chains from one sample sequenced in a study of cytomegalovirus exposure and HLA in healthy donors. The PCR employed 60 Vbeta primers together with 13 Jbeta primers. Sequencing was performed with immunoSEQ multiplex PCR; in TCRdb, only in-frame clones are kept and a portion is missing. The sample has about 190,000 clones, just under 75% seen once. Sequencing was performed on PBMCs. These receptors were collected from a woman in her 30s in good health and CMV-seropositive.

The chain carries TRBV11-2 and TRBJ2-7; TRBD2 agrees at 7 bases. This CDR3 is built from 13 residues. Trimming cost V 5 bases and J 2 bases; bases outside gene matches: 3. Per germline, CDR1 SGHAT and CDR2 FQNNGV. The CDR3 DNA is TGTGCCAGCAGCCACGGGACTACCTACGAGCAGTACTTC. As protein: CASSHGTTYEQYF.

This clone was counted a few times. The chain carries TRBV19 and TRBJ1-1; no firm D call. The CDR3 runs 13 residues. The germline V and J ends were trimmed by 3 bases and 1 base, with 6 bases remaining between them. The germline CDR1 and CDR2 sequences are LNHDA and SQIVND (reference sequence). CDR3 nucleotides: TGTGCCAGTAGTATGCGGGCGAACACTGAAGCTTTCTTT. Amino acid sequence: CASSMRANTEAFF.

The genes are TRBV19 and TRBJ1-1, with D maybe TRBD1 (6 bases). This CDR3 is 15 amino acids long. Trimming stripped 6 bases from V and 1 base from J, with 15 bases between. The germline V gene encodes CDR1 LNHDA and CDR2 SQIVND (reference sequence). The CDR3 here is CASRTGGGPNTEAFF. The CDR3 DNA follows: TGTGCCAGTAGGACCGGGGGGGGGCCGAACACTGAAGCTTTCTTT. Looking up the rest from reference TRBV19 and TRBJ1-1 gives the full variable domain: DGGITQSPKYLFRKEGQNVTLSCEQNLNHDAMYWYRQDPGQGLRLIYYSQIVNDFQKGDIAEGYSVSREKKESFPLTVTSAQKNPTAFYLCASRTGGGPNTEAFFGQGTRLTVV.

The chain recombines TRBV28 with TRBJ2-6; 8 bases fit TRBD1. V dropped 9 bases and J dropped 1; count of bases not matched to a gene: 8. The CDR3 is made up of 16 amino acids. Germline CDR1 is MDHEN and CDR2 is SYDVKM. DNA of the CDR3: TGTGCCAGTTACACAGGGGGGCTTTCTGGGGCCAACGTCCTGACTTTC. Its translation: CASYTGGLSGANVLTF.

This clone has more than one count but fewer than ten. CDR3 in DNA: TGTGCCAGCAGCTTGGGGACAGGGTTTAATCAGCCCCAGCATTTT. Translated: CASSLGTGFNQPQHF. The rearrangement joins TRBV5-4 to TRBJ1-5; 8 nucleotides agree with TRBD1. The CDR3 runs to 15 residues. V lost 0 bases, J lost 4 bases, and 3 bases stayed unmatched. Germline lookup yields CDR1 SGHNT and CDR2 YYREEE (reference sequence).

This clone occurred a few times. This chain joins TRBV27 and TRBJ2-3; a possible D gene is TRBD1 (5 bases). With 4 bases removed from V and 2 bases from J, the gap between germline ends came to 10 bases. This CDR3 is built from 14 residues. CDR1 and CDR2 (germline): MNHEY, SMNVEV (reference sequence). CDR3 coding DNA: TGTGCCAGCAGTTACCAGGGTTACACAGATACGCAGTATTTT. This encodes CASSYQGYTDTQYF.

This clone was seen ten or more times. The chain has TRBV6-1 and TRBJ2-3, with 13 bases that match TRBD2. Germline CDR1 is MNHNS and CDR2 is SASEGT. This CDR3 is built from 15 residues. The J segment lost 4 bases and the V segment lost 7 bases, leaving 5 bases of the junction unmatched. CDR3: CASTRTSGSPDTQYF. The DNA of the CDR3 is TGTGCCAGCACCAGGACTAGCGGGAGCCCAGATACGCAGTATTTT.

The rearrangement joins TRBV7-6 to TRBJ2-1, with TRBD2 matching over 13 bases. The CDR3 is made up of 17 amino acids. With V trimmed by 5 bases and J by 5 bases, 9 bases remained unmatched. Looked up from germline, CDR1 is SGHVS and CDR2 is FNYEAQ. The CDR3 loop is CASSRRLAGGRDNEQFF. CDR3 DNA sequence: TGTGCCAGCAGCCGTCGACTAGCGGGAGGTAGAGACAATGAGCAGTTCTTC.

This chain uses TRBV11-3 with TRBJ1-1; TRBD1 aligns across 8 bases. V dropped 2 bases and J dropped 8; count of bases not matched to a gene: 1. Germline loops: CDR1 SGHNT, CDR2 YENEEA. The CDR3 runs 12 residues. DNA for the CDR3: TGTGCCAGCAGCTTACGACAGGGGGAAGCTTTCTTT. Residues: CASSLRQGEAFF.

The rearrangement joins TRBV11-2 to TRBJ2-4; no clear D gene. Trimming left V 3 bases short and J 8 bases short, with 5 bases between. Germline V lookup: CDR1 SGHAT, CDR2 FQNNGV. CDR3 length equals 11 residues. As DNA, the CDR3 is TGTGCCAGCAGCTTCATAGACATTCAGTACTTC. Encoded protein: CASSFIDIQYF.

V is TRBV5-6 and J is TRBJ2-5, with D perhaps matching TRBD1 (5 bases). Germline V gene lookup returns CDR1 SGHDT and CDR2 YYEEEE. V shed 4 bases and J shed 1 base, with 8 bases lying between them. CDR3 length: 13 amino acids. The CDR3 sequence: CASSLDIQETQYF. DNA for the CDR3: TGTGCCAGCAGCCTGGACATCCAAGAGACCCAGTACTTC.

CDR3 in amino acids: CATRALAGERGETQYF. For the CDR3, the DNA is TGTGCCACCCGCGCGCTAGCGGGAGAGAGAGGCGAGACCCAGTACTTC. The chain recombines TRBV15 with TRBJ2-5; 10 bases agree with TRBD2. In germline, CDR1 is LNHNV, CDR2 YYDKDF (reference sequence). The CDR3 totals 16 residues. After removal of 8 bases from V and 5 bases from J, the junction contained 14 bases not matched to a gene.

This rearrangement joins TRBV11-2 to TRBJ2-5, with a possible D match to TRBD2 (6 bases). CDR3 length: 15 amino acids. From germline, CDR1 is SGHAT and CDR2 FQNNGV. V was cut by 4 bases and J by 0 bases, with 12 bases left in between. The CDR3 sequence is CASSSGSPYQETQYF. The CDR3 DNA sequence: TGTGCCAGCAGCTCCGGGAGCCCGTACCAAGAGACCCAGTACTTC.

This chain links TRBV19 with TRBJ2-7; 9 nucleotides match TRBD1. Germline V CDR1 and CDR2: LNHDA, SQIVND (reference sequence). CDR3 length: 14 residues. V dropped 5 bases and J dropped 4; count of bases not matched to a gene: 6. The CDR3, as DNA: TGTGCCAGTAGTCCGGGACAGGGTGATTACGAGCAGTACTTC. Protein: CASSPGQGDYEQYF. The variable domain in full, completed from reference TRBV19 and TRBJ2-7, reads DGGITQSPKYLFRKEGQNVTLSCEQNLNHDAMYWYRQDPGQGLRLIYYSQIVNDFQKGDIAEGYSVSREKKESFPLTVTSAQKNPTAFYLCASSPGQGDYEQYFGPGTRLTVT.

The V call is TRBV11-2, the J call TRBJ2-1; 8 nucleotides line up with TRBD1. Per germline, CDR1 SGHAT and CDR2 FQNNGV. The CDR3 is made up of 17 amino acids. With V trimmed by 2 bases and J by 1 base, 7 bases remained unmatched. The CDR3 sequence is CASSLSWQGASYNEQFF. The CDR3 nucleotides read TGTGCCAGCAGCTTATCGTGGCAGGGGGCATCCTACAATGAGCAGTTCTTC.

The V call is TRBV19, the J call TRBJ2-5, with D tentatively TRBD2 (6 bases). Germline V gene lookup returns CDR1 LNHDA and CDR2 SQIVND (reference sequence). The CDR3 runs to 13 residues. The V end lost 3 bases, the J end lost 7 bases, and 12 bases lay between the germline ends. The CDR3 reads CASSIGGSGTQYF. The DNA for the CDR3 is TGTGCCAGTAGTATTGGGGGGTCGGGGACCCAGTACTTC.

The chain carries TRBV5-4 and TRBJ2-2, with 7 bases fitting TRBD2. V trimming: 9 bases; J trimming: 0 bases; junction bases outside the gene matches: 5. Germline-derived CDR1 and CDR2 are SGHNT and YYREEE (reference sequence). The CDR3 runs to 14 residues. The DNA of the CDR3 is TGTGCCAATTTAGCGGGCCCGAACACCGGGGAGCTGTTTTTT. Protein: CANLAGPNTGELFF.

This chain links TRBV27 with TRBJ1-2; TRBD1 agrees at 8 bases. Germline CDR1 reads MNHEY; CDR2 reads SMNVEV (reference sequence). The V and J ends lost 5 bases and 6 bases, in that order; junction bases with no gene match: 8. The CDR3 length is 14 residues. The DNA of the CDR3 is TGTGCCAGCAGTCTCATTCCAGGGGGCGATGGCTACACCTTC. Its protein product is CASSLIPGGDGYTF.

This sequence joins TRBV10-3 and TRBJ2-5; D unresolved. The J call may be incorrect, as the DNA end agrees better with TRBJ2-7. From germline, CDR1 is ENHRY and CDR2 SYGVKD. The CDR3 covers 12 residues. The CDR3 DNA reads TGTGCCATCAGCTACCAAACCTACGAGCAGTACTTC. This codes for CAISYQTYEQYF.

The chain employs TRBV6-5 and TRBJ1-1; TRBD1 is a possible D gene (5 bases). The CDR3 has 14 residues. The V and J ends lost 3 bases and 7 bases respectively, with 15 bases between them. Germline V gene lookup returns CDR1 MNHEY and CDR2 SVGAGI. CDR3 sequence (DNA): TGTGCCAGCAGTTATGACAGAATTAATGGTGAAGCTTTCTTT. It yields the protein CASSYDRINGEAFF.

This chain joins TRBV2 and TRBJ2-5, with 11 positions matching TRBD2. The V gene end was trimmed by 6 bases and the J gene end by 5 bases; junction bases not matched to a gene: 8. The V gene's germline CDR1 is SNHLY and CDR2 FYNNEI. The CDR3 loop spans 15 amino acids. In DNA, the CDR3 is TGTGCCAGCAGCGCGCTAGCGGGAGGTTCGGAGACCCAGTACTTC. Amino acids: CASSALAGGSETQYF.